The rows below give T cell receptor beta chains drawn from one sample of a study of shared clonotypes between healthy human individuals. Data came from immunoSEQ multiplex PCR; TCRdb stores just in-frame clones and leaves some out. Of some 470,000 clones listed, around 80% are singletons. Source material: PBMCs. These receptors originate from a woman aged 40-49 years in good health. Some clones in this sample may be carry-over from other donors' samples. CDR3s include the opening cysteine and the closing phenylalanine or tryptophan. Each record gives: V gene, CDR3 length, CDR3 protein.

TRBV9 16 CASSVVKGLNTGELFF
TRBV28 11 CASSAFVGYTF
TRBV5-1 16 CASSLGTSGRTHEQYF
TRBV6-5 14 CASSYGTGSSPLHF
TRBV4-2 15 CASSRRQGAGYGYTF
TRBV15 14 CATSPLGTYYEQFF
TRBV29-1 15 CSVGDGSGFGYEQYF
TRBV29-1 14 CSVEWWGVNTEAFF
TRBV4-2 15 CASSQGYTGSEKLFF
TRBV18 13 CASSQGPTYEQYF
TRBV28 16 CASSLSGGIMNTEAFF
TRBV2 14 CASSEWEGEAEQYF
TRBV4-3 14 CASSQGAGSGELFF
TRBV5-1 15 CASSYGTAPIYEQYF
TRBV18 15 CASSPMGQDSYEQYF
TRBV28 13 CASRRGRSYEQYF
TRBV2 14 CASKQAGGSYEQYF
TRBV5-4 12 CASSPRADEQFF
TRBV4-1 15 CASSHPYRDNYGYTF
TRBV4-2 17 CASSQDAPGLAGDEQFF
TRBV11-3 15 CASSPHGRSSYEQYF
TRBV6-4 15 CASSELAGTYNEQFF
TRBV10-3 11 CAIRMNTEAFF